One sample yielded the 18 T cell receptor beta chains listed below, sequenced in a study of low-dose radiotherapy and immunotherapy resistance in tumors. Covering alpha and beta chains, TRAV- and TRBV-specific primers were used for the first-strand cDNA. The authors ran around 20 PCR cycles to amplify TCRs with a constant-region primer and V-primer adapter. TCRdb reanalysed the reads using MiXCR and keeps one entry per CDR3 protein. The sample has about 60,000 distinct CDR3 sequences; almost 25% are singletons. Time point here: before trial treatment. Sequencing was performed on PBMCs, taken before treatment. The receptors were sampled from a male donor with prostate cancer.

This clonotype was recorded at least ten times. The chain is built from TRBV10-3 and TRBJ2-3, with 8 bases identical to TRBD2. The CDR3 length is 17 residues. Germline CDR1 ENHRY, CDR2 SYGVKD. V shed 10 bases and J 2 bases; nucleotides not matched to a gene: 17. CDR3 sequence reads: CATVTGILADTTDTQYF. The CDR3 DNA sequence: TGTGCCACTGTGACCGGGATACTAGCGGATACCACAGATACGCAGTATTTT.

There are many counts of this clonotype. The rearrangement joins TRBV6-5 to TRBJ2-2; 7 bases match TRBD1. Germline CDR1 reads MNHEY; CDR2 reads SVGAGI. V dropped 2 bases and J dropped 7; count of bases not matched to a gene: 16. This CDR3 contains 18 residues. CDR3 loop: CASSYARQGRGIGGELFF. The CDR3 DNA follows: TGTGCCAGCAGTTACGCCCGTCAGGGCAGGGGGATCGGCGGGGAGCTGTTTTTT.

This clonotype came up many times. V usage is TRBV20-1 and J usage is TRBJ2-3; tentatively, D is TRBD2 (6 bases). From germline, CDR1 is DFQATT and CDR2 SNEGSKA (reference sequence). The CDR3 sequence is 15 residues long. The CDR3 DNA is TGCAGCCCCAGAAGAGGTAGCGGCCTCACAGATACGCAGTATTTT. Translated: CSPRRGSGLTDTQYF.

This clonotype was picked up many times. The chain joins TRBV15 to TRBJ1-5, with a weak D call TRBD1 (5 bases). The CDR3 has 16 residues. V was trimmed by 5 bases and J by 2 bases, leaving 16 bases between them. Germline CDR1 is LNHNV and CDR2 is YYDKDF (reference sequence). CDR3 in DNA: TGTGCCACCAGCGGAGGACATATCCGTGGCAATCAGCCCCAGCATTTT. Its translation is CATSGGHIRGNQPQHF.

This clonotype was counted ten times or more. V is TRBV20-1 and J is TRBJ2-1, with a tentative D call TRBD2 (5 bases). Germline CDR1 is DFQATT and CDR2 is SNEGSKA (reference sequence). The V end lost 5 bases, the J end lost 11 bases, and 16 bases lay between the germline ends. The CDR3 is 12 residues long. The CDR3 nucleotides are TGCAGTGCTCGAGGGCCTTCCCAGCAGCAGTTCTTC. Translating gives CSARGPSQQQFF.

To note about this clonotype: A far larger clone is one nucleotide away, so this likely arose from a read error. The chain couples TRBV6-2 or TRBV6-3 to TRBJ2-5; TRBD2 matches at 8 bases. Germline lookup yields CDR1 MNHEY and CDR2 SVGEGT. The CDR3 runs 12 residues. Germline trimming cut 4 bases from V and 11 bases from J; bases unmatched to any gene: 6. CDR3 nucleotide sequence: TGTGCCAGCAGTTCCCGGGGGGGGGAGCAGTACTTC. Residues: CASSSRGGEQYF.

A single count supports this clonotype. With a far larger clone one base away, a read error is the likely cause. The chain combines TRBV5-1 with TRBJ2-5; tentatively, D is TRBD1 or TRBD2 (5 bases each). Germline V gene lookup returns CDR1 SGHRS and CDR2 YFSETQ. Trimming cost V 4 bases and J 11 bases, with 27 bases left between them. The CDR3 is 16 residues long. The CDR3 here is CASSGGLQASYNEQYF. The CDR3 DNA is TGCGCCAGCAGCGGGGGTCTCCAGGCATCCTACAATGAGCAGTACTTC.

The table lists this clonotype with many counts. V gene TRBV4-1 combines with J gene TRBJ2-7; the D is unclear. The V gene's germline CDR1 is MGHRA and CDR2 YSYEKL. Trimming left V 0 bases short and J 4 bases short, with 13 bases between. The CDR3 covers 15 residues. The CDR3 DNA reads as TGCGCCAGCAGCCAAGAAATGAGCCAGGTTTACGAGCAGTACTTC. Its translation: CASSQEMSQVYEQYF.

This clonotype has at least ten counts. This rearrangement joins TRBV19 to TRBJ1-1; D may be TRBD1 (6 bases). This CDR3 contains 15 residues. Germline V CDR1 and CDR2: LNHDA, SQIVND (reference sequence). Trimming removed 4 bases at V and 2 bases at J, with 14 bases between. The CDR3 spells CASSKGGGGNTEAFF. In DNA form, the CDR3 reads TGTGCCAGTAGTAAGGGAGGGGGTGGAAACACTGAAGCTTTCTTT. Supplemented by reference TRBV19 and TRBJ1-1, the full variable domain reads DGGITQSPKYLFRKEGQNVTLSCEQNLNHDAMYWYRQDPGQGLRLIYYSQIVNDFQKGDIAEGYSVSREKKESFPLTVTSAQKNPTAFYLCASSKGGGGNTEAFFGQGTRLTVV.

This clonotype appeared once. A much bigger clone sits one base away, suggesting this may be a read error. The J gene is TRBJ2-7, the V gene TRBV28; 10 bases align to TRBD2. Unmatched junction bases numbered 10, after V lost 7 bases and J lost 4 bases. The CDR3 consists of 15 residues. Germline CDR1 and CDR2: MDHEN and SYDVKM. CDR3 region: CASNAIAGGAYEQYF. Here the CDR3 DNA reads TGTGCCAGCAATGCAATAGCGGGAGGAGCGTACGAGCAGTACTTC.

This clonotype occurred many times. The chain joins TRBV7-9 to TRBJ1-1; possible D gene TRBD1, 6 bases. The CDR3 has 14 amino acids. V lost 2 bases and J lost 2, with 9 bases in between. Germline loops: CDR1 SEHNR, CDR2 FQNEAQ (reference sequence). The CDR3 loop reads CASSLRQVNTEAFF. In nucleotides, the CDR3 is TGTGCCAGCAGCTTACGACAGGTCAACACTGAAGCTTTCTTT.

This clonotype has ten or more counts. This chain connects TRBV7-6 to TRBJ2-5; 7 bases are a match to TRBD2. Germline V gene lookup returns CDR1 SGHVS and CDR2 FNYEAQ. V dropped 1 base and J dropped 2; count of bases not matched to a gene: 4. The CDR3 is made up of 15 amino acids. CDR3 sequence reads: CASSLVVGGQETQYF. The CDR3 bases are TGTGCCAGCAGCTTAGTGGTCGGGGGGCAAGAGACCCAGTACTTC.

This rearrangement joins TRBV6-5 to TRBJ2-7; D call uncertain. V lost 7 bases, J lost 2 bases, and 12 bases lay in between. The CDR3 has 13 amino acids. The germline V gene encodes CDR1 MNHEY and CDR2 SVGAGI. CDR3 bases: TGTGCCAGCAATCGGGCGGAGACCTACGAGCAGTACTTC. Translation: CASNRAETYEQYF.

About this clonotype: The likely explanation is a read error, given a far larger clone one base away. The chain is built from TRBV6-5 and TRBJ1-5; no clear D. The CDR3 has 15 amino acids. Trimming removed 6 bases from V and 3 bases from J, with 15 bases in between. The germline gives CDR1 MNHEY, CDR2 SVGAGI. CDR3 residues: CASSTSGRNNQPQHF. DNA of the CDR3: TGTGCCAGCAGCACTAGCGGACGGAACAATCAGCCCCAGCATTTT.

This clonotype was counted ten times or more. J is TRBJ2-3 and V is TRBV29-1, with 8 bases that match TRBD1. The CDR3 covers 12 residues. V shed 2 bases, J shed 6 bases, and the junction held 1 base outside the gene matches. In germline, CDR1 is SQVTM, CDR2 ANQGSEA. CDR3 residues: CSVETGGDTQYF. DNA for the CDR3: TGCAGCGTTGAAACAGGGGGGGATACGCAGTATTTT.

The chain uses TRBV9 and TRBJ1-1; no clear D. The V gene lost 6 bases and the J gene lost 5 bases, with 23 bases spanning the gap. This CDR3 is built from 16 residues. From germline, CDR1 is SGDLS and CDR2 YYNGEE. CDR3 protein: CASTRGRGIVDTEAFF. The DNA for the CDR3 is TGTGCCAGCACCCGTGGACGAGGGATTGTAGATACTGAAGCTTTCTTT. Together with reference TRBV9 and TRBJ1-1, the CDR3 gives the full variable domain: DSGVTQTPKHLITATGQRVTLRCSPRSGDLSVYWYQQSLDQGLQFLIQYYNGEERAKGNILERFSAQQFPDLHSELNLSSLELGDSALYFCASTRGRGIVDTEAFFGQGTRLTVV.

This clonotype was seen at least ten times. The gene calls are TRBV6-5 and TRBJ2-7; a possible D gene is TRBD2 (5 bases). Between the trimmed V and J ends, which lost 8 bases and 3 bases, there was a span of 17 bases. The CDR3 covers 14 residues. Per germline, CDR1 MNHEY and CDR2 SVGAGI. The CDR3 spells CASQILAAGYEQYF. CDR3 DNA sequence: TGTGCCAGCCAAATATTGGCGGCGGGCTACGAGCAGTACTTC.

This clonotype was seen many times. The V gene is TRBV10-3, the J gene TRBJ1-5; no clear D. The CDR3 has 14 residues. Deletions cut 6 bases from V and 1 base from J, with 10 bases between. Germline V gene data show CDR1 as ENHRY and CDR2 as SYGVKD. The CDR3 nucleotides read TGTGCCATCAGCTTAGACCAGAGCAATCAGCCCCAGCATTTT. Amino acid sequence: CAISLDQSNQPQHF.